The entry below describes one T cell receptor (beta chain). The entry originates in a study of blood T cell repertoires in COVID-19. Study summary: Both acute and convalescent COVID-19 samples were obtained from the United States, Italy and Spain. In each case, the material was cDNA or gDNA derived from T cells, B-cell-depleted T cells, or PBMCs.

Seattle patient enrollment occurred during active infection, with longitudinal follow-up thereafter. From germline, CDR1 is SGHRS and CDR2 YFSETQ. V was shortened by 5 bases and J by 7 bases, with 14 bases between the two germline ends. This CDR3 has 13 residues. The repertoire was sequenced with immunoSEQ multiplex PCR; TCRdb's copy has only in-frame clones and lacks some. The sample records around 190,000 clones, about four fifths being singletons. Sequenced sample: peripheral blood. The clonotype comes from a middle-aged woman with COVID-19, enrolled during active disease. The chain carries TRBV5-1 and TRBJ2-3; D is uncertain. This CDR3 reads CASRIPPENTQYF. Written as DNA, the CDR3 is TGCGCCAGCAGGATCCCTCCGGAGAATACGCAGTATTTT.